This T cell receptor beta chain was identified in a study of PD-1 blockade in mismatch repair-deficient tumors. The J segment lost 6 bases and the V segment lost 5 bases, leaving 8 bases of the junction unmatched. Germline assignment: CDR1 MGHRA and CDR2 YSYEKL. CDR3 size: 15 residues. As regards this clone: Its antigen is as yet unknown.

Sequencing used immunoSEQ multiplex PCR; TCRdb keeps in-frame clones, though not all of them. The repertoire holds roughly 120,000 clones, with around nine tenths as singletons. Study-wide findings and caveats: Tumor-resident clones, often undetectable pretreatment in blood, expanded then contracted after pembrolizumab.

The chain combines TRBV4-1 with TRBJ2-1; 9 nucleotides align to TRBD1. This sequence originates from an adult with mismatch repair-deficient cancer. The specimen was peripheral blood, collected approximately 69 weeks after starting pembrolizumab. CDR3 residues: CASSLTGGSGNEQFF. The CDR3 DNA is TGCGCCAGCAGCTTGACAGGGGGAAGCGGCAATGAGCAGTTCTTC.